Presented here are 5 T cell receptor beta chains from one specimen sequenced in a study of early T cells in non-severe SARS-CoV-2 infection. One entry per CDR3 protein, called by TCRdb with MiXCR from the 5' RACE reads. Among about 88,000 distinct CDR3 sequences listed, more than 12% were seen once. The sequenced material came from whole blood. These receptors originate from an adult who was a healthcare worker with PCR-confirmed SARS-CoV-2 infection or an uninfected control (not recorded which).

At least ten counts were recorded for this clonotype. V usage is TRBV28 and J usage is TRBJ2-2, with 7 bases lining up with TRBD2. The ends lost 3 bases at V and 6 bases at J; junction bases unmatched: 7. Looked up from germline, CDR1 is MDHEN and CDR2 is SYDVKM. CDR3 size: 15 residues. The CDR3 protein is CASSFGGTLPGELFF. The CDR3 DNA reads TGTGCCAGCAGTTTCGGGGGGACTTTGCCCGGGGAGCTGTTTTTT.

This clonotype was seen only a few times. The chain couples TRBV21-1 to TRBJ2-4; the D call TRBD1 from the table was never checked on the DNA. TRBV21-1 is a recognized pseudogene. The CDR3 totals 14 residues. The CDR3 coding sequence is TGTGCCAGCGGTATCTCCGGGACACCCTTTTTGAGGTACTTC. It translates to CASGISGTPFLRYF.

V is TRBV4-3 and J is TRBJ1-1, with 10 bases matching TRBD1. The CDR3 loop spans 14 amino acids. Germline V gene lookup returns CDR1 LGHNA and CDR2 YSLEER. V lost 3 bases to trimming and J lost 7 bases; unmatched junction nucleotides: 5. CDR3 protein: CASSQGQGRYEAFF. DNA of the CDR3: TGCGCCAGCAGCCAGGGACAGGGGCGCTATGAAGCTTTCTTT.

DNA of the CDR3: TGTGCCAGCAGCCCAGCTTGGGGGCCCGATCAGCCCCAGCATTTT. Its translation is CASSPAWGPDQPQHF. The chain couples TRBV11-2 to TRBJ1-5; weak D call: TRBD1 (6 bases). Germline V lookup: CDR1 SGHAT, CDR2 FQNNGV. The CDR3 covers 15 residues. V lost 5 bases and J lost 5, with 16 bases in between.

This clonotype was detected a few times. The CDR3 spells CASSQPSGRFNTGELFF. CDR3 bases: TGCGCCAGCAGCCAACCTAGCGGGAGATTTAACACCGGGGAGCTGTTTTTT. The chain recombines TRBV4-3 with TRBJ2-2; 10 bases line up with TRBD2. The germline gives CDR1 LGHNA, CDR2 YSLEER. The V and J ends lost 2 bases and 2 bases, in that order; junction bases with no gene match: 5. CDR3 length: 17 amino acids.